Shown below are 30 T cell receptor beta chains from a single sample sequenced in a study of molecular identifiers for immune sequencing clone quantification. MiXCR was run by TCRdb on the PCR reads, yielding one entry per CDR3 protein. The table shows 460,000 or so distinct CDR3 sequences, with about 26% occurring only once. Specimen: naive CD8+ T cells from blood, with Jurkat cell RNA spiked in. As for subset: FACS-sorted CD8+CD4-CCR7+CD45RA+ naive T cells. Every receptor here comes from a human donor in good health. Some libraries in this study had Jurkat cell RNA spiked in.

This clonotype was recorded many times. This chain connects TRBV15 to TRBJ1-1; D remains ambiguous. Germline V gene data show CDR1 as LNHNV and CDR2 as YYDKDF (reference sequence). This CDR3 region has 14 residues. The V and J ends lost 0 bases and 1 base respectively, with 6 bases between them. CDR3 loop: CATSRDGENTEAFF. The CDR3 region has the DNA TGTGCCACCAGCAGAGACGGTGAGAACACTGAAGCTTTCTTT.

Only a few counts were recorded for this clonotype. The rearrangement joins TRBV4-2 to TRBJ1-1; D may be TRBD1 (6 bases). This CDR3 has 16 residues. V shed 3 bases and J shed 2 bases, with 16 bases lying between them. Germline V gene data show CDR1 as LGHNA and CDR2 as YNFKEQ. CDR3 bases: TGTGCCAGCAGCCATACCCGGGACAAGTTTAACACTGAAGCTTTCTTT. It yields the protein CASSHTRDKFNTEAFF.

The chain links TRBV9 to TRBJ2-5, with 16 bases fitting TRBD2. Trimming took 3 bases from V and 5 from J; bases not matched to a gene: 7. This CDR3 has 17 residues. Per the germline V gene, CDR1 is SGDLS and CDR2 is YYNGEE. The CDR3 DNA reads as TGTGCCAGCAGCGCTACCGGGACTAGCGGGAGGGGTGAGACCCAGTACTTC. Its protein product is CASSATGTSGRGETQYF.

Many counts were recorded for this clonotype. The rearrangement links TRBV27 to TRBJ1-4, with D perhaps matching TRBD1 (5 bases). This CDR3 region has 17 residues. The germline V gene has CDR1 MNHEY and CDR2 SMNVEV (reference sequence). V was trimmed by 2 bases and J by 3 bases, leaving 16 bases between them. This CDR3 is CASSLGGPQGPNEKLFF. CDR3 coding DNA: TGTGCCAGCAGTTTAGGTGGCCCCCAGGGACCTAATGAAAAACTGTTTTTT.

This clonotype has only a few counts. The chain couples TRBV4-3 to TRBJ2-7, with TRBD2 matching over 8 bases. The germline V gene has CDR1 LGHNA and CDR2 YSLEER. This CDR3 spans 15 amino acids. Losses at the gene ends were 1 base for V and 1 base for J; bases not matched to a gene: 3. The CDR3: CASSQGLAPSYEQYF. DNA of the CDR3: TGCGCCAGCAGCCAAGGACTAGCGCCTTCCTACGAGCAGTACTTC.

This clonotype occurred many times. The chain has TRBV13 and TRBJ2-7; D unclear. The CDR3 sequence is 14 residues long. V shed 3 bases and J shed 7 bases, with 16 bases lying between them. Germline loops: CDR1 PRHDT, CDR2 FYEKMQ (reference sequence). This CDR3 reads CASSFHGPTGEQYF. The DNA for the CDR3 is TGTGCCAGCAGCTTCCACGGGCCTACCGGAGAGCAGTACTTC.

As to this clonotype: This clone may be a read error of a much larger clone one base away. The V gene is TRBV5-1, the J gene TRBJ1-5; no definite D call. The length of the CDR3 is 15 residues. Trimming shortened V by 0 bases and J by 2 bases, and 9 bases separated the two germline ends. CDR1 and CDR2 from the germline V gene are SGHRS and YFSETQ. CDR3 sequence: CASSLERQGNQPQHF. The CDR3, as DNA: TGCGCCAGCAGCTTGGAGAGGCAGGGCAATCAGCCCCAGCATTTT.

The rearrangement links TRBV4-2 to TRBJ2-7; 10 bases are shared with TRBD2. V was pared by 4 bases and J by 5 bases, with 5 bases of the junction left unmatched. Looked up from germline, CDR1 is LGHNA and CDR2 is YNFKEQ. The CDR3 totals 14 residues. CDR3 sequence reads: CASSPGTSVHEQYF. Here the CDR3 DNA reads TGTGCCAGCAGCCCAGGGACTAGCGTCCACGAGCAGTACTTC.

This clonotype was observed a handful of times. The CDR3 region is CASSLAFDNTEAFF. CDR3 coding DNA: TGTGCCAGCAGCTTAGCGTTTGATAACACTGAAGCTTTCTTT. This chain uses TRBV7-9 with TRBJ1-1, with no clear D. The V end lost 0 bases, the J end lost 2 bases, and 7 bases lay between the germline ends. The CDR3 loop spans 14 amino acids. The germline V gene has CDR1 SEHNR and CDR2 FQNEAQ (reference sequence).

The table lists this clonotype with many counts. J is TRBJ1-1 and V is TRBV4-1, with no clear D. Per the germline V gene, CDR1 is MGHRA and CDR2 is YSYEKL. Trimming shortened V by 1 base and J by 5 bases, and 14 bases separated the two germline ends. The CDR3 has 15 residues. The CDR3 spells CASSQGGGGWTEAFF. The CDR3 DNA reads TGCGCCAGCAGCCAAGGCGGTGGTGGGTGGACTGAAGCTTTCTTT.

This clonotype was detected many times. The CDR3 protein is CASSSTSGHTDTQYF. The CDR3 bases are TGTGCCAGCAGCTCTACTAGCGGTCACACAGATACGCAGTATTTT. V is TRBV9 and J is TRBJ2-3; 8 nucleotides line up with TRBD2. Germline V gene lookup returns CDR1 SGDLS and CDR2 YYNGEE. The CDR3 contains 15 residues. The junction had 6 bases not matched to a gene; V was cut back by 4 bases and J by 2 bases.

Turning to this clonotype: A clone one base away is much larger, so this may be a read error. This rearrangement joins TRBV7-9 to TRBJ1-4; D uncertain. The CDR3 is made up of 14 amino acids. Trimming removed 11 bases at V and 4 bases at J, with 17 bases between. Per germline, CDR1 SEHNR and CDR2 FQNEAQ (reference sequence). The CDR3 reads CAGDSSSDNEKLFF. Here the CDR3 DNA reads TGTGCCGGCGATTCATCCAGCGATAATGAAAAACTGTTTTTT.

V gene TRBV4-3 combines with J gene TRBJ2-5, with 7 positions matching TRBD1. The germline gives CDR1 LGHNA, CDR2 YSLEER. The CDR3 sequence is 16 residues long. Germline trimming cut 5 bases from V and 1 base from J; bases unmatched to any gene: 10. CDR3 in amino acids: CASSKAGGRIQETQYF. The CDR3, as DNA: TGCGCCAGCAGCAAAGCAGGGGGTAGGATCCAAGAGACCCAGTACTTC.

This clonotype was counted only a few times. A junction end diverges from the germline sequence, so it may reflect a read error. V and J are TRBV5-1 and TRBJ1-1; no clear D gene. CDR1 is SGHRS, CDR2 YFSETQ, per germline. The CDR3 has 13 residues. In DNA, the CDR3 is TGCGCCAGCGGCTTGACTGATAACACTGAAGCTTTCTTT. Its protein product is CASGLTDNTEAFF.

The chain recombines TRBV7-9 with TRBJ2-7, with TRBD2 matching over 7 bases. From germline, CDR1 is SEHNR and CDR2 FQNEAQ (reference sequence). The CDR3 is 12 amino acids. V lost 2 bases to trimming and J lost 6 bases; unmatched junction nucleotides: 1. As DNA, the CDR3 is TGTGCCAGCAGCTTATGGGGGGGCGAGCAGTACTTC. It is translated as CASSLWGGEQYF.

This clonotype came up many times. The V gene is TRBV6-5, the J gene TRBJ2-1; 9 positions agree with TRBD1. Germline V gene sequence: CDR1 MNHEY, CDR2 SVGAGI. The CDR3 loop spans 14 amino acids. J gave up 7 bases and V 8 bases, and 9 bases lay outside the gene matches. The CDR3 DNA follows: TGTGCCAGCGGACGACAGGGGGTGACAAATGAGCAGTTCTTC. It is translated as CASGRQGVTNEQFF.

Comments on this clonotype: It may be a read error: a sequence one base away is much more abundant. The chain carries TRBV6-5 and TRBJ2-3; D unclear. The length of the CDR3 is 13 residues. Germline values: CDR1 MNHEY, CDR2 SVGAGI. V was clipped by 0 bases and J by 4 bases, with 5 bases between them. The CDR3 sequence: CASSYSQSDTQYF. The CDR3, as DNA: TGTGCCAGCAGTTACTCGCAATCAGATACGCAGTATTTT.

Remarks on this clonotype: A much more abundant neighbour one base away suggests this may be a read error. The chain combines TRBV7-9 with TRBJ2-7, with a tentative D call TRBD2 (5 bases). Germline values: CDR1 SEHNR, CDR2 FQNEAQ (reference sequence). This CDR3 region has 15 residues. The CDR3 region has the DNA TGTGCCAGCAGCCCAGCCGCGGGCGGGTACTACGAGCAGTGCTTC. It codes for CASSPAAGGYYEQCF.

J is TRBJ2-7 and V is TRBV7-2, with 9 bases aligning to TRBD1. This CDR3 contains 12 residues. In germline, CDR1 is SGHTA, CDR2 FQGNSA. J lost 9 bases, V lost 4 bases, and 4 bases had no gene match. In DNA, the CDR3 is TGTGCCAGCAGCTGGACAGGGGCCGTGCAGTACTTC. Amino acid sequence: CASSWTGAVQYF.

This clonotype was observed a few times. J is TRBJ1-6 and V is TRBV5-6; D remains unclear. The CDR3 contains 13 residues. Germline values: CDR1 SGHDT, CDR2 YYEEEE. Between the trimmed V and J ends, which lost 4 bases and 10 bases, there was a span of 12 bases. Here the CDR3 DNA reads TGTGCCAGCAGCGGTACCCCTGACTCACCCCTCCACTTT. Translating gives CASSGTPDSPLHF.

The chain joins TRBV9 to TRBJ2-2; TRBD1 matches at 7 bases. The CDR3 has 16 residues. Trimming took 0 bases from V and 1 from J; bases not matched to a gene: 3. CDR1 is SGDLS, CDR2 YYNGEE, per germline. The CDR3 sequence: CASSVGQGENTGELFF. Here the CDR3 DNA reads TGTGCCAGCAGCGTAGGACAGGGAGAGAACACCGGGGAGCTGTTTTTT. Looking up the rest from reference TRBV9 and TRBJ2-2 gives the full variable domain: DSGVTQTPKHLITATGQRVTLRCSPRSGDLSVYWYQQSLDQGLQFLIQYYNGEERAKGNILERFSAQQFPDLHSELNLSSLELGDSALYFCASSVGQGENTGELFFGEGSRLTVL.

Only a few counts were recorded for this clonotype. The chain joins TRBV12-3 or TRBV12-4 to TRBJ2-7; D remains unclear. The CDR3 runs to 15 residues. The V and J ends lost 3 bases and 0 bases respectively, with 12 bases between them. CDR3 sequence reads: CASSFGRVSSYEQYF. CDR3 nucleotide sequence: TGTGCCAGCAGTTTTGGACGGGTCAGCTCCTACGAGCAGTACTTC.

The chain carries TRBV7-9 and TRBJ2-2, with 10 bases fitting TRBD2. The junction had 4 bases not matched to a gene; V was cut back by 5 bases and J by 1 base. CDR3 length: 16 amino acids. The germline V gene has CDR1 SEHNR and CDR2 FQNEAQ (reference sequence). The CDR3 region is CASSDRLAGNTGELFF. CDR3 in DNA: TGTGCCAGCAGCGATAGACTAGCGGGGAACACCGGGGAGCTGTTTTTT.

The chain has TRBV14 and TRBJ2-7; D remains unclear. CDR3 length: 14 amino acids. V lost 5 bases, J lost 1 base, and 12 bases lay in between. Germline assignment: CDR1 SGHDN and CDR2 FVKESK. CDR3 residues: CASSGPDVSYEQYF. Here the CDR3 DNA reads TGTGCCAGCAGCGGACCGGACGTTTCCTACGAGCAGTACTTC.

In this sample, this clonotype turned up a few times. The gene calls are TRBV11-2 and TRBJ2-1; 9 positions match TRBD1. The CDR3 extends over 16 amino acids. J gave up 2 bases and V 2 bases, and 4 bases lay outside the gene matches. From germline, CDR1 is SGHAT and CDR2 FQNNGV. As DNA, the CDR3 is TGTGCCAGCAGCTTAACGGGACAGGGAGCCTACAATGAGCAGTTCTTC. Translation gives CASSLTGQGAYNEQFF.

For this clonotype: Being one base from a much bigger clone, this may be a read error. CDR3 residues: CASILFPGASTDTQYF. For the CDR3, the DNA is TGTGCCAGCATCTTATTTCCAGGGGCGAGCACAGATACGCAGTATTTT. This sequence joins TRBV7-9 and TRBJ2-3, with a tentative D call TRBD1 (6 bases). This CDR3 comprises 16 residues. In germline, CDR1 is SEHNR, CDR2 FQNEAQ (reference sequence).

This clonotype was detected many times. The chain joins TRBV9 to TRBJ1-1, with D perhaps matching TRBD1 (5 bases). Germline loops: CDR1 SGDLS, CDR2 YYNGEE. The ends were cut back, 3 bases at V and 2 bases at J, with 11 bases in the middle. The length of the CDR3 is 14 residues. Written as DNA, the CDR3 is TGTGCCAGCAGCGCTGGGGACTCTAACACTGAAGCTTTCTTT. It yields the protein CASSAGDSNTEAFF.

The rearrangement joins TRBV27 to TRBJ2-5; D may be TRBD2 (6 bases). CDR3 size: 15 residues. From germline, CDR1 is MNHEY and CDR2 SMNVEV (reference sequence). The germline V and J ends were trimmed by 5 bases and 4 bases, with 17 bases remaining between them. CDR3 nucleotides: TGTGCCAGCAGTACCCAAAGTGGGGGGAGAGAGACCCAGTACTTC. Translation: CASSTQSGGRETQYF.

J is TRBJ2-3 and V is TRBV10-3; 9 bases are shared with TRBD2. V gave up 2 bases and J gave up 1 base; unmatched junction bases: 1. There are 15 residues in the CDR3. The V gene's germline CDR1 is ENHRY and CDR2 SYGVKD. CDR3 bases: TGTGCCATCAGTGAGGAGCGGGGGGGCACAGATACGCAGTATTTT. This encodes CAISEERGGTDTQYF.

This clonotype was seen ten or more times. This chain uses TRBV7-2 with TRBJ2-3; 14 nucleotides line up with TRBD2. With 5 bases clipped from V and 4 bases from J, the junction kept 2 bases outside the gene matches. Germline loops: CDR1 SGHTA, CDR2 FQGNSA. This CDR3 comprises 15 residues. This chain's CDR3 is CASSPTSGGADTQYF. The CDR3 nucleotides read TGTGCCAGCAGCCCGACTAGCGGGGGGGCAGATACGCAGTATTTT.